What follows are 13 T cell receptor beta chains derived from one specimen sequenced in a study of CXCR3-negative and CXCR3-positive naive CD8 T cells. These receptors' antigens are unknown. TRB cDNA libraries were made by UMI-labeled 5' RACE. After re-calling the 5' RACE reads, TCRdb lists one entry per CDR3 protein, DNA absent. The specimen's table records some 120,000 distinct CDR3 sequences. General study findings and limits: A higher hydrophobicity marked the TRB CDR3s of CXCR3-positive naive cells versus CXCR3-negative naive cells.

Material for sequencing was naive CXCR3+ CD8+ T cells from blood. Subset meaning: CD45RO-CCR7+CD27+CD95- naive CD8+ T cells expressing CXCR3 (TNR3+). Receptors were obtained from a human donor in good health. Some clones in this sample may be carry-over from other donors' samples.

The V call is TRBV7-9, the J call TRBJ2-5; TCRdb proposes TRBD1, but this gene call is untestable without DNA. Germline CDR1 and CDR2: SEHNR and FQNEAQ (reference sequence). The CDR3 loop spans 16 amino acids. CDR3 sequence reads: CASSPAGTGGQETQYF.

The genes are TRBV29-1 and TRBJ2-7. Germline CDR1 reads SQVTM; CDR2 reads ANQGSEA. The CDR3 has 13 residues. CDR3 amino acids: CSVRSSAGYEQYF.

The chain employs TRBV12-5 and TRBJ2-3; TCRdb indicates TRBD2, and absent DNA this call remains unverified. The germline gives CDR1 LGHNT, CDR2 FRNRAP. There are 17 residues in the CDR3. The CDR3 loop reads CASDLPIGLLGTDTQYF.

The chain is built from TRBV28 and TRBJ2-2; TCRdb calls TRBD1, which cannot be checked without DNA. This CDR3 is built from 14 residues. Germline loops: CDR1 MDHEN, CDR2 SYDVKM. CDR3 sequence: CASSSNRGPGELFF.

The V call is TRBV4-1, the J call TRBJ1-1. CDR3 size: 14 residues. The germline V gene encodes CDR1 MGHRA and CDR2 YSYEKL. CDR3 in amino acids: CASSPHQVNTEAFF.

This sequence joins TRBV4-1 and TRBJ2-1; TCRdb selects TRBD1, and the lack of DNA leaves this call unchecked. Germline lookup yields CDR1 MGHRA and CDR2 YSYEKL. This CDR3 spans 16 amino acids. This CDR3 is CASSQVDRADYNEQFF.

The chain combines TRBV2 with TRBJ2-3. Germline CDR1 is SNHLY and CDR2 is FYNNEI. The CDR3 extends over 12 amino acids. CDR3 sequence reads: CASSEVTDTQYF.

This chain links TRBV12-3 or TRBV12-4 with TRBJ2-3; TCRdb's D call, TRBD2, is unchecked because there is no DNA. The CDR3 length is 17 residues. CDR3 protein: CASSATSGSGVGDTQYF.

V gene TRBV7-8 combines with J gene TRBJ2-1; with no DNA, the TCRdb D assignment of TRBD2 cannot be verified. Germline-derived CDR1 and CDR2 are SGHVS and FQNEAQ. The CDR3 covers 12 residues. The CDR3: CASSPSLRAEFF.

The chain employs TRBV20-1 and TRBJ2-7; TCRdb's D gene call, TRBD1, goes unchecked for lack of DNA. The CDR3 is made up of 15 amino acids. CDR1 and CDR2 (germline): DFQATT, SNEGSKA (reference sequence). The CDR3: CSARDLLGGYDEQYF.

V and J are TRBV27 and TRBJ2-7. The germline CDR1 and CDR2 sequences are MNHEY and SMNVEV (reference sequence). CDR3 size: 15 residues. Here the CDR3 reads CASSLWRYEGSEQYF.

The chain has TRBV5-1 and TRBJ1-1; without DNA, the TCRdb call of TRBD1 cannot be checked. The CDR3 extends over 16 amino acids. Germline CDR1 reads SGHRS; CDR2 reads YFSETQ. CDR3 region: CASSLDFRQLNTEAFF.

V usage is TRBV20-1 and J usage is TRBJ2-1; the TCRdb call, TRBD1, lacks DNA for checking. This CDR3 spans 11 amino acids. Germline-derived CDR1 and CDR2 are DFQATT and SNEGSKA (reference sequence). CDR3 sequence: CSARTSNPRFF.